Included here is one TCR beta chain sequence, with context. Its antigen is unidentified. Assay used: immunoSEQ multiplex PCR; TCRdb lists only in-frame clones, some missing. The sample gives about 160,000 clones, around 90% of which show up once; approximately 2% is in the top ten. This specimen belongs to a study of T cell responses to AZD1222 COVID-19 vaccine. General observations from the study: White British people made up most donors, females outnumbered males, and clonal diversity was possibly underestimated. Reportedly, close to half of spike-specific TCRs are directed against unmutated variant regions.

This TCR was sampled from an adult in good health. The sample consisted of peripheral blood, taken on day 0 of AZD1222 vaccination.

CDR3 amino acids: CATSRDLRASGNEQFF. CDR3 coding DNA: TGTGCCACCAGCAGAGATCTGAGAGCATCTGGCAATGAGCAGTTCTTC. The chain links TRBV15 to TRBJ2-1; D is unclear. Germline loops: CDR1 LNHNV, CDR2 YYDKDF (reference sequence). Trimming took off 0 bases at V and 6 bases at J, with 15 bases between the two ends. The CDR3 totals 16 residues.